These 18 T cell receptor beta chains were all obtained from the same sample, sequenced in a study of cytomegalovirus exposure and HLA in healthy donors (dated by TCRdb to the late 2010s). Library construction relied on the immunoSEQ multiplex PCR assay. For the multiplex PCR, a mixture combining 60 forward primers for TCR Vbeta segments and 13 reverse primers for TCR Jbeta segments was used. TCRdb mirrors the immuneACCESS table, restricted to in-frame sequences. Some clones are absent from its copies; in checked studies, under half trace to an unresolved V gene, and the reason for the others is unknown. For this sample the table gives more than 85,000 clones, of which about three quarters were detected only once. The top ten clones comprise 8.6% of the sample. Source material: PBMCs. The receptors were gathered from a woman between 35 and 50 years old in good health and CMV-seropositive.

The chain has TRBV4-3 and TRBJ2-7; 7 bases map to TRBD2. The CDR3 is made up of 14 amino acids. The V segment lost 1 base and the J segment 6 bases; nucleotides outside the gene matches: 6. In germline, CDR1 is LGHNA, CDR2 YSLEER. The CDR3 protein is CASSQVGREGEQYF. Written as DNA, the CDR3 is TGCGCCAGCAGCCAAGTCGGCAGGGAGGGCGAGCAGTACTTC.

The chain couples TRBV11-3 to TRBJ2-7, with D unresolved. The CDR3 is 15 amino acids. Germline CDR1 and CDR2: SGHNT and YENEEA. V shed 1 base and J shed 0 bases, with 10 bases lying between them. For the CDR3, the DNA is TGTGCCAGCAGCTTAGCAGCGCAAAGCTCCTACGAGCAGTACTTC. Amino acids: CASSLAAQSSYEQYF.

The gene calls are TRBV18 and TRBJ1-6; 8 bases match TRBD1. Germline CDR1 and CDR2: KGHSH and LQKENI. V lost 3 bases to trimming and J lost 9 bases; unmatched junction nucleotides: 7. This CDR3 has 15 residues. CDR3 residues: CASSPSQGAASPLHF. The CDR3 nucleotides are TGTGCCAGCTCACCGTCCCAGGGGGCGGCTTCACCCCTCCACTTT.

This clone occurred a few times. This chain links TRBV28 with TRBJ1-4; 9 bases map to TRBD1. Germline V gives CDR1 MDHEN, CDR2 SYDVKM. The CDR3 contains 14 residues. Unmatched junction bases numbered 6, after V lost 5 bases and J lost 8 bases. The CDR3 nucleotides are TGTGCCAGCAGTATACAGGGGGCGCGGGAAAAACTGTTTTTT. Protein sequence: CASSIQGAREKLFF.

This clone has a handful of counts. The genes are TRBV18 and TRBJ2-7; D may be TRBD1 (5 bases). Germline lookup yields CDR1 KGHSH and CDR2 LQKENI. V was pared by 4 bases and J by 4 bases, with 11 bases between. The length of the CDR3 is 13 residues. CDR3 amino acids: CASSRVDRYEQYF. CDR3 in DNA: TGTGCCAGCTCACGGGTAGACAGATACGAGCAGTACTTC. The variable domain in full, with the rest retrieved from reference TRBV18 and TRBJ2-7, is NAGVMQNPRHLVRRRGQEARLRCSPMKGHSHVYWYRQLPEEGLKFMVYLQKENIIDESGMPKERFSAEFPKEGPSILRIQQVVRGDSAAYFCASSRVDRYEQYFGPGTRLTVT.

This rearrangement joins TRBV7-8 to TRBJ2-7; tentative D call: TRBD1 (7 bases). Germline V gene data show CDR1 as SGHVS and CDR2 as FQNEAQ. V lost 4 bases, J lost 3 bases, and 25 bases lay in between. This CDR3 contains 18 residues. The CDR3 bases are TGTGCCAGCAGCTCACTATTACCAAAACAGGGGACTTACTACGAGCAGTACTTC. The encoded protein is CASSSLLPKQGTYYEQYF. The full variable domain, in which reference TRBV7-8 and TRBJ2-7 provide the parts outside the CDR3, is GAGVSQSPRYKVAKRGQDVALRCDPISGHVSLFWYQQALGQGPEFLTYFQNEAQLDKSGLPSDRFFAERPEGSVSTLKIQRTQQEDSAVYLCASSSLLPKQGTYYEQYFGPGTRLTVT.

The rearrangement uses TRBV2 and TRBJ1-4; D is perhaps TRBD1 (5 bases). The CDR3 covers 16 residues. Deletions cut 8 bases from V and 2 bases from J, with 18 bases between. Germline V gives CDR1 SNHLY, CDR2 FYNNEI. As DNA, the CDR3 is TGTGCCAGCCATAGGGGTGGGGTCTCGACTAATGAAAAACTGTTTTTT. It specifies CASHRGGVSTNEKLFF.

V gene TRBV5-8 combines with J gene TRBJ2-3; TRBD2 is a possible D gene (5 bases). The CDR3 sequence is 14 residues long. Trimming left V 1 base short and J 1 base short, with 7 bases between. Germline loops: CDR1 SGHTS, CDR2 YDEGEE. The chain's CDR3 is CASSLMGGTDTQYF. The CDR3 nucleotides are TGTGCCAGCAGCTTGATGGGAGGCACAGATACGCAGTATTTT.

The chain recombines TRBV2 with TRBJ2-5; the D gene is possibly TRBD2 (5 bases). The J call may be faulty, since TRBJ2-7 better matches the DNA end. This CDR3 is 14 amino acids long. Per germline, CDR1 SNHLY and CDR2 FYNNEI. The CDR3 DNA reads as TGTGCCAGCAGTTCAGGACTCATCGCCTACGAGCAGTACTTC. It yields the protein CASSSGLIAYEQYF.

This clone was seen a handful of times. The chain links TRBV9 to TRBJ2-4, with 7 bases lining up with TRBD2. Germline CDR1 is SGDLS and CDR2 is YYNGEE. CDR3 size: 14 residues. Unmatched junction bases numbered 3, after V lost 0 bases and J lost 6 bases. This CDR3 is CASSVGGRGNIQYF. The CDR3 DNA reads as TGTGCCAGCAGCGTAGGGGGGAGGGGAAACATTCAGTACTTC.

This clone was seen only a few times. The chain couples TRBV9 to TRBJ1-2, with 8 bases aligning to TRBD1. Germline values: CDR1 SGDLS, CDR2 YYNGEE. With V trimmed by 0 bases and J by 6 bases, 7 bases remained unmatched. The CDR3 has 15 amino acids. The DNA for the CDR3 is TGTGCCAGCAGCGTAGAGGGCAGGGGGCTGGATGGCTACACCTTC. Amino acid sequence: CASSVEGRGLDGYTF.

As for this clone: The germline gene is not matched at one end of the junction; a read error may be the cause. Other nucleotide sequences in the sample specify the same CDR3. The CDR3 coding sequence is TGTGCCAGCAGCGCAGGACAGGGCTTCACTGAAGCCTTCTTT. This translates into CASSAGQGFTEAFF. The chain employs TRBV9 and TRBJ1-1; TRBD1 matches at 8 bases. This CDR3 spans 14 amino acids. From germline, CDR1 is SGDLS and CDR2 YYNGEE.

This clone appeared once. The chain links TRBV6-1 to TRBJ2-7; a possible D gene is TRBD1 (6 bases). The length of the CDR3 is 14 residues. CDR1 and CDR2 (germline): MNHNS, SASEGT. Trimming took 6 bases from V and 0 from J, leaving 12 bases between them. The CDR3 is CASSQDSHSYEQYF. Here the CDR3 DNA reads TGTGCCAGCAGCCAGGACAGTCACTCCTACGAGCAGTACTTC.

The chain combines TRBV5-1 with TRBJ2-3, with 8 positions matching TRBD1. J gave up 3 bases and V 2 bases, and 2 bases lay outside the gene matches. This CDR3 region has 14 residues. Germline V CDR1 and CDR2: SGHRS, YFSETQ. CDR3 sequence reads: CASSLRQGTDTQYF. DNA of the CDR3: TGCGCCAGCAGCTTACGACAGGGGACAGATACGCAGTATTTT. Filled out from reference TRBV5-1 and TRBJ2-3, the complete variable domain reads KAGVTQTPRYLIKTRGQQVTLSCSPISGHRSVSWYQQTPGQGLQFLFEYFSETQRNKGNFPGRFSGRQFSNSRSEMNVSTLELGDSALYLCASSLRQGTDTQYFGPGTRLTVL.

In this sample, this clone turned up a few times. The V call is TRBV28, the J call TRBJ2-6, with 10 bases fitting TRBD2. CDR3 length: 18 residues. Germline trimming cut 6 bases from V and 0 bases from J; bases unmatched to any gene: 8. Germline V lookup: CDR1 MDHEN, CDR2 SYDVKM. The chain's CDR3 is CASSPLAGVLSGANVLTF. Written as DNA, the CDR3 is TGTGCCAGCAGCCCCCTAGCGGGGGTCCTCTCTGGGGCCAACGTCCTGACTTTC.

The chain links TRBV6-5 to TRBJ2-7; 7 nucleotides align to TRBD2. CDR3 length equals 16 residues. The V gene's germline CDR1 is MNHEY and CDR2 SVGAGI. V shed 0 bases, J shed 2 bases, and the junction held 7 bases outside the gene matches. The CDR3 DNA is TGTGCCAGCAGTTACTCCGCGTGGGGAGGGCCCTACGAGCAGTACTTC. It translates to CASSYSAWGGPYEQYF.

In its sample, this clone was seen once. The rearrangement links TRBV28 to TRBJ1-3; maybe TRBD1 (6 bases). Germline CDR1 and CDR2: MDHEN and SYDVKM. The CDR3 covers 17 residues. Trimming left V 2 bases short and J 0 bases short, with 14 bases between. CDR3 residues: CASSLPYHRVSGNTIYF. Here the CDR3 DNA reads TGTGCCAGCAGTTTACCGTACCACAGGGTCTCTGGAAACACCATATATTTT. Variable domain in full (rest from reference TRBV28 and TRBJ1-3): DVKVTQSSRYLVKRTGEKVFLECVQDMDHENMFWYRQDPGLGLRLIYFSYDVKMKEKGDIPEGYSVSREKKERFSLILESASTNQTSMYLCASSLPYHRVSGNTIYFGEGSWLTVV.

The chain couples TRBV6-6 to TRBJ2-1, with TRBD1 matching 9 bases. Germline CDR1 is MNHNY and CDR2 is SVGAGI (reference sequence). The CDR3 spans 16 residues. Trimming took 0 bases from V and 5 from J; bases not matched to a gene: 5. CDR3 sequence: CASSYSTRTGDNEQFF. The CDR3 nucleotides read TGTGCCAGCAGTTACTCGACCAGGACAGGGGACAATGAGCAGTTCTTC.